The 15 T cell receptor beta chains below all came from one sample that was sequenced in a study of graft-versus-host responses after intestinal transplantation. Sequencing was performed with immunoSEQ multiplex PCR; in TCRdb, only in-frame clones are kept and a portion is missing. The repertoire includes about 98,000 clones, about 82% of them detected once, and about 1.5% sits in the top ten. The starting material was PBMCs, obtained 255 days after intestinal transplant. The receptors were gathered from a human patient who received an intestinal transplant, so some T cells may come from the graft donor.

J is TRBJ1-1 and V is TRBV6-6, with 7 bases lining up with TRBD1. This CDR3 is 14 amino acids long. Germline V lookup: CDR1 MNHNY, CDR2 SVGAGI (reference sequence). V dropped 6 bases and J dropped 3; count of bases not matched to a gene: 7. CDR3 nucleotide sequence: TGTGCCAGCAGCCACGACAGGGTCGACACTGAAGCTTTCTTT. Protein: CASSHDRVDTEAFF.

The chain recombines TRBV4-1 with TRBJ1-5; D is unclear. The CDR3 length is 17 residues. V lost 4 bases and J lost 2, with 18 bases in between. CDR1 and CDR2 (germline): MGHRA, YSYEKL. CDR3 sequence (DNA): TGCGCCAGCAGCCTCATATGGGTCGGGGAGGGCAATCAGCCCCAGCATTTT. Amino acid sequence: CASSLIWVGEGNQPQHF.

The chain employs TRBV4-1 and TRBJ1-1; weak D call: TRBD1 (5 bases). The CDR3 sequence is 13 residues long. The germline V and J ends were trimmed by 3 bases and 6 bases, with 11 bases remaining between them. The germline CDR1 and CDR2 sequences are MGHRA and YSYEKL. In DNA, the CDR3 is TGCGCCAGCAGCCAGACAGTAGCGGCTGAAGCTTTCTTT. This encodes CASSQTVAAEAFF.

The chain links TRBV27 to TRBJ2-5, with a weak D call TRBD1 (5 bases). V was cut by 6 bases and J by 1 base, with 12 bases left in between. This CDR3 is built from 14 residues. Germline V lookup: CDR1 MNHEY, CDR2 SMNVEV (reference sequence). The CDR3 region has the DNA TGTGCCAGCAGCCCGAACAGGTTCCAAGAGACCCAGTACTTC. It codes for CASSPNRFQETQYF.

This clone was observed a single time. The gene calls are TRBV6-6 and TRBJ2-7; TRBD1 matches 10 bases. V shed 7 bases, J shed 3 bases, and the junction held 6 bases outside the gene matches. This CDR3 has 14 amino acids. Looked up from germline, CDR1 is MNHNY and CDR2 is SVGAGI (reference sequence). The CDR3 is CASTAGTGDYEQYF. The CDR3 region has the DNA TGTGCCAGCACCGCCGGGACAGGGGACTACGAGCAGTACTTC.

The CDR3 region is CASSYGQGGLRTEAFF. For the CDR3, the DNA is TGTGCCAGCAGTTACGGACAGGGGGGATTAAGGACTGAAGCTTTCTTT. The rearrangement joins TRBV27 to TRBJ1-1, with 10 bases fitting TRBD1. The V gene's germline CDR1 is MNHEY and CDR2 SMNVEV (reference sequence). Losses at the gene ends were 4 bases for V and 5 bases for J; bases not matched to a gene: 10. The CDR3 has 16 residues.

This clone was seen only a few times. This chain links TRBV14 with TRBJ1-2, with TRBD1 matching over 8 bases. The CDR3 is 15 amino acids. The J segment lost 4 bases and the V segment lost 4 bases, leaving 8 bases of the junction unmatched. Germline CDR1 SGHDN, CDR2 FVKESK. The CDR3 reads CASSPQDRVFYGYTF. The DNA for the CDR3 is TGTGCCAGCAGCCCCCAGGACAGGGTCTTCTATGGCTACACCTTC.

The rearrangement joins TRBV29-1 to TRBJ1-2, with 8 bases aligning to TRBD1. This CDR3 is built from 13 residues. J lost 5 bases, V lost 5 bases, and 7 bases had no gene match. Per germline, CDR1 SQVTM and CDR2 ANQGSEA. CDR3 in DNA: TGCAGCGTTCGGACAGGGACTCGGTATGGCTACACCTTC. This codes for CSVRTGTRYGYTF.

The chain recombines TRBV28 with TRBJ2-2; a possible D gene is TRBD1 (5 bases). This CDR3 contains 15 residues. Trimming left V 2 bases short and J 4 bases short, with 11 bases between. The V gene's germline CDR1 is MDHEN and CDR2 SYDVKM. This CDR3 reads CASSLSWQGTGELFF. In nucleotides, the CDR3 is TGTGCCAGCAGTTTAAGTTGGCAGGGCACCGGGGAGCTGTTTTTT.

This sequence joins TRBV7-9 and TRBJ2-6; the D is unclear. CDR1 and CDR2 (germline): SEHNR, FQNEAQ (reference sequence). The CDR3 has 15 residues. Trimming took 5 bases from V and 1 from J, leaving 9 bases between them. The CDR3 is CASSLLSSGANVLTF. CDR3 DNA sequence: TGTGCCAGCAGCCTGTTATCGTCTGGGGCCAACGTCCTGACTTTC.

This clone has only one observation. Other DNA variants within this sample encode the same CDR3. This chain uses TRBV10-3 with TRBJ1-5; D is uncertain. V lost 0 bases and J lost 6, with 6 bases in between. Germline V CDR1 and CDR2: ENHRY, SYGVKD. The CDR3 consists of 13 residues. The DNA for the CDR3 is TGTGCCATCAGTGAGTCCACCGGTCAGCCCCAGCATTTT. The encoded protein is CAISESTGQPQHF.

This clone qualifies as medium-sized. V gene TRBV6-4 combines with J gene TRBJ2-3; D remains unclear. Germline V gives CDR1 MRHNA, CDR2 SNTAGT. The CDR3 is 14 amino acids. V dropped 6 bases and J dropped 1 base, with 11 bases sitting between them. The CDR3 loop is CASSPVGGTDTQYF. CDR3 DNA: TGTGCCAGCAGCCCCGTGGGTGGCACAGATACGCAGTATTTT.

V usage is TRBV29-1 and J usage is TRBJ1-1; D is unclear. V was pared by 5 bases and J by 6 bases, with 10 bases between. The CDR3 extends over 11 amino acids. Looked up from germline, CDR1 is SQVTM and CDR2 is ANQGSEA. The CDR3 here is CSVIGISEAFF. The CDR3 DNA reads TGCAGCGTTATCGGGATTTCTGAAGCTTTCTTT.

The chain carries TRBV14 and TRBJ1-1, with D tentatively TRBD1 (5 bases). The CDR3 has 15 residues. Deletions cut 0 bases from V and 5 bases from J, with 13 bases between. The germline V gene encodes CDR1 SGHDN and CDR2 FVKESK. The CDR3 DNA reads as TGTGCCAGCAGCCAAGAAGGCTGGCAGGGAACTGAAGCTTTCTTT. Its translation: CASSQEGWQGTEAFF.

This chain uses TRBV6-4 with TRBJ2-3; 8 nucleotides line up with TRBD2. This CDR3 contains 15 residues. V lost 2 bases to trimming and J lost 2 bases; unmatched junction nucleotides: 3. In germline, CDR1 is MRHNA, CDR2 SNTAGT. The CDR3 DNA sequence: TGTGCCAGCAGTGACGGCGGGGGGAACACAGATACGCAGTATTTT. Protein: CASSDGGGNTDTQYF.